This T cell receptor beta chain was captured by sequencing in a study of TIL therapy for anti-PD-1-resistant metastatic lung cancer (dated by TCRdb to about 2021). Looking at the study overall: A median age of 54 years (range about 35-80) and a median tumor PD-L1 proportion score of roughly 6% were recorded among enrolled patients. Most of the cohort had lung adenocarcinoma, including a handful of EGFR-mutant tumors and two ALK-rearranged tumors, and half of the patients were either current or former smokers. A median non-synonymous tumor mutation burden of over 1.2 mutations per megabase was determined across the cohort by whole-exome sequencing. T cell receptor beta sequencing of tumor and peripheral blood served to follow clonotypes across the tumor, the expanded TIL product, and serial blood samples. What the study reported, not specific to this receptor: Compared with baseline intratumoral T cells, expanded TIL cultures were more clonal and less diverse (median clonality 6% vs 31%, p < 0.0001). Clonal turnover during TIL culture was high, and many clones enriched in the product were not detected in the baseline tumor, suggesting clonal contraction instead of faithful expansion. The study protocol defined all tumor marker inferences as exploratory. Because the cohort was highly selected, with more treatment-naive, never-smoker and oncogene-addicted patients than is typical, generalizability is limited.

TCR beta CDR3 regions were amplified from genomic DNA by bias-controlled multiplex PCR with the immunoSEQ v3 hsTCRB kit. The TCR libraries were sequenced on an Illumina NextSeq 500 to 2 million or so read pairs for survey level or roughly 4.5-6.5 million read pairs for deep level. The original pipeline was this. V, D and J genes were assigned, non-productive sequences were removed, and clonality was reported by immunoSEQ Analyzer software. Repertoires of infused TIL and blood were compared using productive Simpson clonality and the Morisita overlap index of productive TRB rearrangements. Not all clones reach the TCRdb copy of this immuneACCESS table, which keeps in-frame sequences only. Checked studies attribute under half of the gap to unresolved V genes and leave the rest unexplained. For V, J and clone size, that table is used; D and trimming come from the DNA. The sample includes about 14,000 clones, with approximately 66% observed a single time. The ten largest clones represent more than 8.5% of the sample.

The sample's time point label, in plain terms: pre-treatment sample, taken before nivolumab and TIL therapy. The baseline tumor samples were excised metastases, mostly pleural nodules or supraclavicular lymph nodes, taken from the same resection that was used to grow TIL. Tumors were harvested before any PD-1/PD-L1 blockade; patients then received nivolumab, and those progressing received lymphodepletion, expanded TIL infusion and IL-2. Adults with stage 4 NSCLC were enrolled from late 2017 to early 2020 in a dual-center phase I trial. Samples were obtained from a single-arm, open-label phase I trial in which tumor-infiltrating lymphocyte therapy with nivolumab was evaluated in advanced non-small cell lung cancer. Portions of each resected tumor were snap-frozen in liquid nitrogen and stored at -80 °C. Using laser-capture macrodissection, tumor regions of interest were selected on H&E sections, then pulverized into about 15 mg aliquots and extracted using Qiagen Allprep kits.

Concerning this clone itself: Its antigen remains unidentified. Base qualities were left out, and no much larger clone turns up one base away.

The germline V gene encodes CDR1 MDHEN and CDR2 SYDVKM. The CDR3 starts with the cysteine, ends with the phenylalanine, and has 11 residues. Only the CDR3 portion is preserved as DNA: 33 bases, with reading frame beginning at the first base. Trimming costs V 4 bases and J 2 bases, and their ends lie 2 bases apart. The sample in question was tumor tissue, obtained at baseline. The sequence links TRBV28 to TRBJ1-2; too little of a D gene remains to name it. This receptor was taken from a woman between 30 and 85 years old with non-small cell lung cancer. The DNA sequence follows: TGTGCCAGCAGTTCAAACTATGGCTACACCTTC. Its translation reads: CASSSNYGYTF.